Listed below are T cell receptor beta chains from one sample, sequenced in a study of identical twins' blood T cells. Each CDR3 protein gets one entry after TCRdb re-called the 5' RACE reads with MiXCR. Counted here are hundreds of thousands of distinct CDR3 sequences, roughly 31% occurring once; the ten biggest clones make up roughly 5.5%. The sequenced sample was PBMCs. These receptors all stem from a woman aged 18-50 years in good health. The CDR3 runs from the conserved cysteine through the conserved F or W. The order of the fields is clone size, D gene, V gene, J gene, CDR3 length, CDR3 protein, CDR3 DNA. The D gene is left open where the match is weak. The size entry is marked missing in some rows and otherwise reads once, few, many or a size class.

NA	TRBD1	TRBV5-1	TRBJ1-2	15	CASNPTGASNYGYTF	TGCGCCAGCAACCCGACAGGGGCCTCTAACTATGGCTACACCTTC
NA	NA	TRBV9	TRBJ1-1	15	CASSSRGETDTEAFF	TGTGCCAGCAGCTCCCGAGGGGAGACGGACACTGAAGCTTTCTTT
few	NA	TRBV5-1	TRBJ2-1	15	CASSSIGGHYNEQFF	TGCGCCAGCAGCTCGATCGGGGGCCACTACAATGAGCAGTTCTTC
few	NA	TRBV12-5	TRBJ1-1	13	CASAGPWGTEAFF	TGTGCTAGTGCAGGTCCTTGGGGGACTGAAGCTTTCTTT
NA	TRBD1	TRBV7-2	TRBJ2-1	12	CASSSYRGKQFF	TGTGCCAGCAGCTCATACAGGGGTAAGCAGTTCTTC
NA	NA	TRBV20-1	TRBJ1-3	13	CSARHPSGDTIYF	TGCAGTGCGAGACATCCCTCTGGAGACACCATATATTTT
NA	NA	TRBV20-1	TRBJ2-3	12	CSARLETDTQYF	TGCAGTGCTAGACTAGAAACAGATACGCAGTATTTT
few	NA	TRBV11-2	TRBJ2-3	10	CASSLVTQYF	TGTGCCAGCAGCTTAGTTACGCAGTATTTT
NA	NA	TRBV20-1	TRBJ1-2	12	CSAFPDGYGYTF	TGCAGTGCTTTCCCTGACGGCTATGGCTACACCTTC
many	NA	TRBV12-3/TRBV12-4	TRBJ2-2	15	CASTLIPGNTGELFF	TGTGCCAGCACCCTAATCCCAGGGAACACCGGGGAGCTGTTTTTT
few	NA	TRBV5-6	TRBJ2-5	15	CASSLLLEPQETQYF	TGTGCCAGCAGTCTCCTTCTTGAACCCCAAGAGACCCAGTACTTC
few	TRBD1	TRBV5-1	TRBJ2-4	15	CASSGTARDKNIQYF	TGCGCCAGCAGCGGGACAGCTCGTGACAAAAACATTCAGTACTTC
many	NA	TRBV11-2	TRBJ1-5	16	CASSLGQEGTRRTQHF	TGTGCCAGCAGCTTAGGACAGGAAGGTACTAGGAGGACCCAGCATTTT
NA	NA	TRBV7-9	TRBJ1-1	13	CASSSHGPTEAFF	TGTGCCAGCAGCAGTCATGGGCCGACTGAAGCTTTCTTT
NA	NA	TRBV6-2/TRBV6-3	TRBJ2-7	14	CASSYAFASYEQYF	TGTGCCAGCAGTTACGCATTTGCCTCCTACGAGCAGTACTTC
NA	NA	TRBV5-1	TRBJ2-6	14	CASSSRELANVLTF	TGCGCCAGCAGCTCCAGGGAACTGGCCAACGTCCTGACTTTC
few	TRBD2	TRBV4-1	TRBJ2-2	15	CASGTSISNTGELFF	TGCGCCAGTGGGACTAGCATCTCGAACACCGGGGAGCTGTTTTTT
NA	NA	TRBV24-1	TRBJ1-2	15	CATSDASWGQGGYTF	TGTGCCACCAGTGATGCATCCTGGGGGCAGGGTGGCTACACCTTC
few	TRBD1	TRBV29-1	TRBJ1-4	17	CSVGTGTGRSLNEKLFF	TGCAGCGTCGGGACCGGGACAGGTCGGAGTCTTAATGAAAAACTGTTTTTT
few	NA	TRBV6-1	TRBJ1-2	13	CASSEVTGYGYTF	TGTGCCAGCAGTGAAGTTACGGGCTATGGCTACACCTTC
few	NA	TRBV19	TRBJ1-5	16	CASKVWGDLSNQPQHF	TGTGCCAGTAAAGTCTGGGGGGACCTGAGCAATCAGCCCCAGCATTTT
NA	NA	TRBV29-1	TRBJ1-4	13	CSAVTGGDEKLFF	TGCAGCGCGGTGACAGGAGGTGATGAAAAACTGTTTTTT
few	NA	TRBV9	TRBJ1-3	15	CASSVGGKTGNTIYF	TGTGCCAGCAGCGTAGGGGGGAAGACTGGAAACACCATATATTTT
NA	TRBD2	TRBV5-1	TRBJ2-1	14	CASRRLAGENEQFF	TGCGCCAGCAGGCGACTAGCGGGAGAGAATGAGCAGTTCTTC
many	NA	TRBV29-1	TRBJ1-2	13	CSVERDSHYGYTF	TGCAGCGTTGAGCGAGACAGTCACTATGGCTACACCTTC
NA	TRBD1	TRBV2	TRBJ1-1	13	CASRNRGGTEAFF	TGTGCCAGCAGAAACAGGGGTGGGACTGAAGCTTTCTTT
many	NA	TRBV27	TRBJ2-7	16	CASSLSLARSSYEQYF	TGTGCCAGCAGTTTATCTTTGGCGAGGAGCTCCTACGAGCAGTACTTC
NA	TRBD2	TRBV20-1	TRBJ2-3	16	CSARGLAGPYTDTQYF	TGCAGTGCTAGAGGACTAGCGGGACCATATACAGATACGCAGTATTTT
once	TRBD1	TRBV6-1	TRBJ1-1	13	CASSEGTGTQALF	TGTGCCAGCAGTGAGGGGACAGGGACGCAAGCTCTCTTT
many	NA	TRBV29-1	TRBJ1-3	14	CSVEDPGVGNTIYF	TGCAGCGTTGAAGATCCCGGGGTAGGAAACACCATATATTTT
NA	TRBD2	TRBV20-1	TRBJ2-3	10	CSVGGVPQYF	TGCAGTGTCGGGGGGGTCCCGCAGTATTTT
few	TRBD1	TRBV5-1	TRBJ1-5	14	CASSMTGQNQPRHF	TGCGCCAGCAGCATGACGGGACAGAATCAGCCCCGGCATTTT
few	NA	TRBV23-1	TRBJ2-3	12	CASMGAADTQYF	TGCGCCAGTATGGGGGCAGCAGATACGCAGTATTTT
many	NA	TRBV20-1	TRBJ1-1	10	CSAVRAEAFF	TGCAGTGCCGTGAGGGCCGAAGCTTTCTTT
NA	NA	TRBV6-2/TRBV6-3	TRBJ1-5	18	CASRRRDTTMYSNQPQHF	TGTGCCAGCAGGCGCCGGGACACGACAATGTATAGCAATCAGCCCCAGCATTTT